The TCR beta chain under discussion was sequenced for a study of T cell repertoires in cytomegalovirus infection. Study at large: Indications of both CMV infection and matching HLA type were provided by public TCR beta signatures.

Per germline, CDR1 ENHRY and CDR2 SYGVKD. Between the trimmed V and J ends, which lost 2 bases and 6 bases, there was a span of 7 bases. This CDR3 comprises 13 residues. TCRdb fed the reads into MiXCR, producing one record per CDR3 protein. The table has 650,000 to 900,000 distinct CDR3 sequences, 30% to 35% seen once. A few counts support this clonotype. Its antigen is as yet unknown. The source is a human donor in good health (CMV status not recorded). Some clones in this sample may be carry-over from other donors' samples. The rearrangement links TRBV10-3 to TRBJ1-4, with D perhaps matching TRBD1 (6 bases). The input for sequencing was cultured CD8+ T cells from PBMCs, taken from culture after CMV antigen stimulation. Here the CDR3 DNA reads TGTGCCATCAGTGAGGAGGGGGATGAAAAACTGTTTTTT. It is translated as CAISEEGDEKLFF.